This paragraph covers one TCR beta chain sequence. The sample is drawn from a study of blood T cell repertoires in COVID-19. Some clones are missing from TCRdb's copy, which holds only in-frame ones; the method was immunoSEQ multiplex PCR. Of some 260,000 clones in the sample, 84% are singletons; the top ten hold under 5%. The cohort comprised adults aged roughly 18 to 100 years residing in approximately 22 US areas. Sequences were obtained from PBMCs or T cells enriched from blood (not recorded which). The receptor comes from a man aged 30-40 years with acute COVID-19.

This chain's CDR3 is CASRTNSDTQYF. The CDR3 DNA is TGTGCCAGCCGGACAAATTCAGATACGCAGTATTTT. The rearrangement joins TRBV7-9 to TRBJ2-3, with D maybe TRBD1 (5 bases). There are 12 residues in the CDR3. The germline V gene has CDR1 SEHNR and CDR2 FQNEAQ (reference sequence). Trimming left V 8 bases short and J 4 bases short, with 10 bases between.